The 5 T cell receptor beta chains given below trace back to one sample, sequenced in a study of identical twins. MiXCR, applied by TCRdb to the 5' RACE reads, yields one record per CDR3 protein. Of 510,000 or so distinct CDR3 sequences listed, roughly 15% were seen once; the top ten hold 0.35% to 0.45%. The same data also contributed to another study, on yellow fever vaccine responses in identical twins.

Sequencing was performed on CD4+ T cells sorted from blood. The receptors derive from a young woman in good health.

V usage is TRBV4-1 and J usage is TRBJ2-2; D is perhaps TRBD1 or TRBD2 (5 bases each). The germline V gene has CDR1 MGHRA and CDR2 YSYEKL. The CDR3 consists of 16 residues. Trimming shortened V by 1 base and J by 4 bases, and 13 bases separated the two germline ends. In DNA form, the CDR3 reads TGCGCCAGCAGCCAAGGACCGGGGCCGGTCACCGGGGAGCTGTTTTTT. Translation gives CASSQGPGPVTGELFF.

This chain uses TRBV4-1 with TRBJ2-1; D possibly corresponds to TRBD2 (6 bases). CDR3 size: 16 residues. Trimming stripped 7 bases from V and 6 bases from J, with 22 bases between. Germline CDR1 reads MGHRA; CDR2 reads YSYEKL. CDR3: CASTHYFRGSFNEQFF. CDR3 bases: TGCGCCAGCACCCACTATTTCCGGGGGAGTTTCAATGAGCAGTTCTTC.

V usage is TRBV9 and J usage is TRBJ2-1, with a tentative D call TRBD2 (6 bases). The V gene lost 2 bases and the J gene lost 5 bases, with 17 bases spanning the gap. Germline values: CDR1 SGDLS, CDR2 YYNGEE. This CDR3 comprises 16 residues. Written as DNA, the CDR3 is TGTGCCAGCAGCGTTTCTGAACTAGCCTCACACAATGAGCAGTTCTTC. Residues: CASSVSELASHNEQFF.

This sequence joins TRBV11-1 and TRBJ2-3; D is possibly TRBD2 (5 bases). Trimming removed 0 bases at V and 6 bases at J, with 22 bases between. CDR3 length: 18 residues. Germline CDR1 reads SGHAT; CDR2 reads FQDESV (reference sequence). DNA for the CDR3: TGTGCCAGCAGCTTAGCGCGGGCTCAGATACCCTATCGGGATACGCAGTATTTT. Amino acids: CASSLARAQIPYRDTQYF. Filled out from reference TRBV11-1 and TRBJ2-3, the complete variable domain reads EAEVAQSPRYKITEKSQAVAFWCDPISGHATLYWYRQILGQGPELLVQFQDESVVDDSQLPKDRFSAERLKGVDSTLKIQPAELGDSAMYLCASSLARAQIPYRDTQYFGPGTRLTVL.

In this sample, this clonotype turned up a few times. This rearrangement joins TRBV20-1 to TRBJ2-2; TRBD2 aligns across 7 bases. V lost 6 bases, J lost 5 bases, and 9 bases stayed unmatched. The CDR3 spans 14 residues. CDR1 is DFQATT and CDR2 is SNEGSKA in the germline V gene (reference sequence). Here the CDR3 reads CSAPRVGGTGELFF. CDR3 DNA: TGCAGTGCCCCCCGAGTCGGGGGGACCGGGGAGCTGTTTTTT.